Given below is one T cell receptor (beta chain) in context. Its antigen remains undetermined. The record has no base qualities; no much larger clone is one base away. Genomic DNA was extracted from sorted cells for sequencing of the TCRbeta CDR3 region. The immunoSEQ Assay was used for sequencing of TCRbeta CDR3 regions. The table was pulled from immuneACCESS by TCRdb, which kept in-frame rearrangements only. Such tables lose some clones; where checked, under half of the loss comes from unresolved V genes, and the rest has no known cause. In all, the sample holds more than 70,000 clones, and about 86% of those were seen once. The top ten hold roughly 1.9% of the sample. The data belong to a study of OX40 agonist ivuxolimab in advanced cancers. Background on the whole study: Ivuxolimab was a fully human IgG2 agonistic monoclonal antibody targeting the costimulatory receptor OX40 (CD134). Intravenous ivuxolimab was administered to patients every 2 weeks at six dose levels: 0.01, 0.1, 0.3, 1.5, 3 and 10 mg/kg. Of the approximately 54 patients in dose escalation, about 20 had hepatocellular carcinoma, about 15 had melanoma, 9 had renal cell carcinoma and 9 had head and neck cancer. The purpose of peripheral TCRbeta sequencing was to test whether ivuxolimab changed TCR sequence diversity and led to clonal T-cell expansion. A male proportion of almost 85% and a mean age of around 60 years, ranging from roughly 23 to 80, were recorded for the dose-escalation cohort. The paper covers the monotherapy dose-escalation part of the phase I ivuxolimab trial, which included N of about 56 patients. Partial responses occurred in three dose-escalation patients, of whom one had hepatocellular carcinoma and two had cutaneous melanoma. Prior anti-PD-1, anti-PD-L1 or anti-CTLA-4 therapy was permitted, and 35% to 40% of dose-escalation patients had received checkpoint inhibitors.

Counted from cysteine to phenylalanine, this CDR3 has 18 amino acids. The retained sequence is limited to the CDR3, 54 bases, with the frame set at the first base. V drops 0 bases and J drops 0 bases, leaving 17 bases in between. The germline V gene encodes CDR1 SGHRS and CDR2 YFSETQ. The research as a whole found: After ivuxolimab, expanded clones were on average more numerous among CD8+ T cells than among CD4+ T cells. Low levels of normalized T-cell clonal expansion were also shown by some nonresponding patients. Which antigens the clonally expanded peripheral T cells were specific for was not determined. At doses of 0.1 to 3.0 mg/kg, clonal expansion of both CD4+ and CD8+ T cells in blood was seen between baseline and week 6. In the 0.1-3.0 mg/kg groups, partial responders were among the patients with the lowest normalized peripheral clonal expansion, particularly in CD8+ T cells.

Patients with autoimmune disease history or receiving systemic immunosuppression were excluded from the trial. Peripheral blood for TCR sequencing was drawn from every dose cohort at baseline, at cycle 4 day 1 and at cycle 7 day 1. Samples came from an open-label, multicenter, first-in-human phase I dose-escalation trial of ivuxolimab. Adults with locally advanced or metastatic melanoma, renal cell carcinoma, hepatocellular carcinoma or head and neck squamous cell carcinoma were enrolled in the trial. Before TCR sequencing, CD4+ and CD8+ T cells were separately sorted from peripheral blood. The source is an adult with an advanced solid tumor such as melanoma, head and neck, liver or kidney cancer. The input for sequencing was CD4+ or CD8+ T cells sorted from blood, taken in a trial of the OX40 agonist ivuxolimab. In this chain, TRBV5-1 is recombined with TRBJ2-3; tentative D gene TRBD2, with 6 bases matching. The sequence in DNA is TGCGCCAGCAGCTTGGCTCTTCTAGCGAGCACTAGCACAGATACGCAGTATTTT. The translation is CASSLALLASTSTDTQYF.